This is a list of T cell receptor beta chains from one sample in a study of human versus mouse CDR3 diversity and MHC coevolution. Repertoires were generated with immunoSEQ multiplex PCR, while TCRdb's copy carries only in-frame clones and drops some. This sample has over 60,000 clones, with 85% to 95% found just once. The specimen was naive CD4+ T cells from blood. These receptor sequences come from a person between 25 and 70 years old in good health. Both conserved end residues are part of each CDR3. D genes are given only for firm matches. A row's size may be missing; if present it is once, few, many or a size class.

size | J | V | D | DNA | CDR3
- | TRBJ2-3 | TRBV28 | TRBD2 | TGTGCCAGCAGCACGGGACTAGCTTTGCAGTATTTT | CASSTGLALQYF
once | TRBJ2-7 | TRBV5-4 | - | TGTGCCAGCAGCTTGGAGACTAGTTCTTACGAGCAGTACTTC | CASSLETSSYEQYF
- | TRBJ2-7 | TRBV7-9 | TRBD2 | TGTGCCAGCAGCTCCGGGACTAGCGGCTACGAGCAGTACTTC | CASSSGTSGYEQYF
once | TRBJ2-3 | TRBV2 | - | TGTGCCAGCAGAGCTGACAGGAGTTACACAGATACGCAGTATTTT | CASRADRSYTDTQYF
- | TRBJ2-2 | TRBV7-9 | TRBD1 | TGTGCCAGCAACATAGGACAGGGAACCGGGGAGCTGTTTTTT | CASNIGQGTGELFF
- | TRBJ2-1 | TRBV6-1 | TRBD2 | TGTGCCAGCAGTGGTACTAGCGGGACGAATGAGCAGTTCTTC | CASSGTSGTNEQFF
- | TRBJ1-5 | TRBV6-1 | - | TGTGCCAGCAGTGACTTACAGGGAAATCATCAGCCCCAGCATTTT | CASSDLQGNHQPQHF
- | TRBJ1-4 | TRBV4-1 | - | TGCGCCAGCAGCCAAGATTCATGGGAACGGGGTGAAAAACTGTTTTTT | CASSQDSWERGEKLFF
- | TRBJ2-7 | TRBV5-5 | - | TGTGCCAGCAGCCCATACCCCCAGGGGAGACGTGGCGAGCAGTACTTC | CASSPYPQGRRGEQYF
- | TRBJ2-2 | TRBV6-1 | TRBD1 | TGTGCCAGCAGTGGAACAGGGGGCCTCGGTACCGGGGAGCTGTTTTTT | CASSGTGGLGTGELFF
once | TRBJ2-4 | TRBV4-1 | - | TGCGCCAGCAGCCAAGAGCCCGGGAAAAACATTCAGTACTTC | CASSQEPGKNIQYF
- | TRBJ1-1 | TRBV19 | - | TGTGCCAGTAGTATAGGAGGCCACATGAACACTGAAGCTTTCTTT | CASSIGGHMNTEAFF
- | TRBJ2-7 | TRBV18 | TRBD1 | TGTGCCAGCTCACCACTGGGGACAGACCCATACGAGCAGTACTTC | CASSPLGTDPYEQYF
- | TRBJ2-1 | TRBV2 | TRBD2 | TGTGCCAGCACCGGGACTAGCGGGAGCTCCTACAATGAGCAGTTCTTC | CASTGTSGSSYNEQFF
- | TRBJ1-1 | TRBV2 | - | TGTGCCAGCAGTCCGGAAATGGGGGGTGAAGCTTTCTTT | CASSPEMGGEAFF
few | TRBJ1-1 | TRBV6-5 | - | TGTGCCAGCAGGGAGACAGGCTGGGAGAACACTGAAGCTTTCTTT | CASRETGWENTEAFF
- | TRBJ2-7 | TRBV19 | TRBD1 | TGTGCCAGTAGCGGGACAGGGGTAGGTCCCTACGAGCAGTACTTC | CASSGTGVGPYEQYF
- | TRBJ2-7 | TRBV5-5 | - | TGTGCCAGCAGCCCATCCACTAGTCAGGCCTACGAGCAGTACTTC | CASSPSTSQAYEQYF
- | TRBJ2-2 | TRBV27 | - | TGTGCCAGCAGTTTACAGGGGTTGGAGCTGTTTTTT | CASSLQGLELFF
- | TRBJ2-2 | TRBV5-4 | TRBD1 | TGTGCCAGCAGTTCCCCGGGACAGGGAAACACCGGGGAGCTGTTTTTT | CASSSPGQGNTGELFF
- | TRBJ2-7 | TRBV11-2 | TRBD2 | TGTGCCAGCAGCCGTTCTAGCGGGTCAGCCTACGAGCAGTACTTC | CASSRSSGSAYEQYF
- | TRBJ2-2 | TRBV5-1 | TRBD1 | TGCGCCAGCAGGGAGCGGACAGGGGGGACCGGGGAGCTGTTTTTT | CASRERTGGTGELFF
- | TRBJ2-3 | TRBV12-5 | - | TGTGCTACGATTCTGGGGAGTTTAGCCTCAGATACGCAGTATTTT | CATILGSLASDTQYF
- | TRBJ2-1 | TRBV18 | TRBD2 | TGTGCCAGCACCGTGACCCTAGCGGAGTCCTACAATGAGCAGTTCTTC | CASTVTLAESYNEQFF
- | TRBJ2-3 | TRBV10-3 | TRBD2 | TGTGCCATCAGTGAGTCTGGGACTAGCGTCGATACGCAGTATTTT | CAISESGTSVDTQYF
- | TRBJ2-2 | TRBV2 | - | TGTGCCAGCGGGGGCGAGAACACCGGGGAGCTGTTTTTT | CASGGENTGELFF
- | TRBJ2-6 | TRBV18 | - | TGTGCCAGCTCACCTACTAGCCAGAGCTCTGGGGCCAACGTCCTGACTTTC | CASSPTSQSSGANVLTF
once | TRBJ1-4 | TRBV7-2 | TRBD1 | TGTGCCAGCAGCTTCCCCGGGACAGGGAATGAAAAACTGTTTTTT | CASSFPGTGNEKLFF
- | TRBJ2-7 | TRBV20-1 | - | TGCAGTGCTAGACGGGGCTACGAGCAGTACTTC | CSARRGYEQYF